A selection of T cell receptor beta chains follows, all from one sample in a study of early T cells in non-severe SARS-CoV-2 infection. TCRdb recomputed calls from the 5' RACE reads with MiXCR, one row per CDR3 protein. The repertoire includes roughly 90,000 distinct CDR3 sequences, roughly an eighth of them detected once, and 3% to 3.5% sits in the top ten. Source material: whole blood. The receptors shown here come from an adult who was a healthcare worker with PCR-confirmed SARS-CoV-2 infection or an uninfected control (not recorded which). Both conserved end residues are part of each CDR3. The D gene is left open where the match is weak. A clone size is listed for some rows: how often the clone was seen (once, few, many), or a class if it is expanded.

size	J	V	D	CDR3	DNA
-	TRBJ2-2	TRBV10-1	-	CASRPSNTGELFF	TGCGCCAGCAGACCCTCGAACACCGGGGAGCTGTTTTTT
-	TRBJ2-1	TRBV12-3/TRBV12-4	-	CASSPIGEYYNEQFF	TGTGCCAGCAGTCCAATAGGGGAATATTACAATGAGCAGTTCTTC
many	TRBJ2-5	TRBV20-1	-	CSVSNTKETQYF	TGCAGTGTTTCGAACACTAAAGAGACCCAGTACTTC
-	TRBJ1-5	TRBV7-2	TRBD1	CASSLGQGYPRQPQHF	TGTGCCAGCAGCTTAGGACAGGGGTACCCACGTCAGCCCCAGCATTTT
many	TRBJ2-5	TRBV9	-	CASSVAATSPQYF	TGTGCCAGCAGCGTAGCGGCGACCAGCCCCCAGTACTTC
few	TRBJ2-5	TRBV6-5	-	CASKRLQETQYF	TGTGCCAGCAAGAGACTTCAAGAGACCCAGTACTTC
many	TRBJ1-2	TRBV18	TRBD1	CASSPGQDYGYTF	TGTGCCAGCTCACCGGGACAGGACTATGGCTACACCTTC
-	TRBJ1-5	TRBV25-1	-	CASSEGRDHQPQHF	TGTGCCAGCAGTGAAGGACGGGACCATCAGCCCCAGCATTTT
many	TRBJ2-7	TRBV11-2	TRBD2	CASSTGLAVYEQYF	TGTGCCAGCAGCACTGGACTAGCGGTCTACGAGCAGTACTTC
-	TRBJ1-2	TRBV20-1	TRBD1	CSAWVDRGVGYTF	TGCAGTGCTTGGGTGGACAGGGGGGTTGGCTACACCTTC
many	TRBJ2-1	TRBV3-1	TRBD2	CATSPSGSGRSNEQFF	TGTGCCACCTCCCCGAGCGGTAGCGGGAGGTCCAATGAGCAGTTCTTC
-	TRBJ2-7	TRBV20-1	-	CSASGWGRAHEQYF	TGCAGTGCCAGTGGGTGGGGCAGGGCCCACGAGCAGTACTTC
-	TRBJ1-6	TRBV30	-	CAWCQVGNSPLHF	TGTGCTTGGTGCCAGGTTGGGAATTCACCCCTCCACTTT
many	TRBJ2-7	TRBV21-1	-	CASSGETSGHSYEQYF	TGTGCCAGCAGCGGGGAGACTAGCGGGCACTCCTACGAGCAGTACTTC
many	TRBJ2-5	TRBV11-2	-	CASSASLQGGETQYF	TGTGCCAGCAGCGCCAGTCTACAGGGGGGGGAGACCCAGTACTTC
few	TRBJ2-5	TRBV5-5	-	CASSLQVTGYETQYF	TGTGCCAGCAGCTTACAAGTGACGGGGTATGAGACCCAGTACTTC
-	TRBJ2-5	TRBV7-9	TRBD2	CASRRGTSGTQETQYF	TGTGCCAGCAGGCGTGGGACTAGCGGAACACAAGAGACCCAGTACTTC
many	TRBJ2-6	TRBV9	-	CASSVGSGANVLTF	TGTGCCAGCAGCGTAGGGAGTGGGGCCAACGTCCTGACTTTC
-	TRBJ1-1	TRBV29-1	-	CSVPLLSTEAFF	TGCAGCGTCCCTTTGTTGAGCACTGAAGCTTTCTTT
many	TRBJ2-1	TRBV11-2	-	CASSPTGRPGEQFF	TGTGCCAGCAGCCCGACGGGGAGACCGGGTGAGCAGTTCTTC
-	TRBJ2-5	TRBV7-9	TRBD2	CASSLAAGDLKTQYF	TGTGCCAGCAGCTTAGCGGCGGGAGACCTGAAGACCCAGTACTTC
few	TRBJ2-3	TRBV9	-	CASRAGGADTQYF	TGTGCCAGCAGGGCCGGAGGGGCAGATACGCAGTATTTT
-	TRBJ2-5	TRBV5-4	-	CASSFWGQETQYF	TGTGCCAGCAGCTTCTGGGGGCAAGAGACCCAGTACTTC
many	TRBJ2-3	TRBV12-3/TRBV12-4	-	CASSLHRYTDTQYF	TGTGCCAGCAGTTTACACCGGTACACAGATACGCAGTATTTT
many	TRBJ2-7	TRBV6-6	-	CASSDWGYEQYF	TGTGCCAGCAGTGATTGGGGCTACGAGCAGTACTTC
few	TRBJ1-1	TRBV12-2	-	CASRLKPPWSQNTEAFF	TGTGCAAGTCGCTTAAAACCTCCATGGTCCCAGAACACTGAAGCTTTCTTT
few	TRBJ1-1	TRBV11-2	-	CASSFTIVGAYTEAFF	TGTGCCAGCAGCTTTACCATAGTGGGGGCGTACACTGAAGCTTTCTTT
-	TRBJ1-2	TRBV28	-	CASSSNRDGYTF	TGTGCCAGCAGTTCCAACAGGGATGGCTACACCTTC
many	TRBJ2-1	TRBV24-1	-	CATSAQGESYNEQFF	TGTGCCACCAGTGCGCAGGGTGAATCCTACAATGAGCAGTTCTTC